These 31 T cell receptor beta chains share one sample of origin, sequenced in a study of beta chain features in type 1 diabetes. The whole isolated RNA underwent reverse transcription, so sequencing captured expressed TCRB transcripts. Libraries were prepared by immunoSEQ multiplex PCR; TCRdb keeps only in-frame clonotypes and omits some of them. The sample shows roughly 380,000 clones, less than 20% of them seen only once. Specimen: naive CD4+ T cells from blood. The receptors here all came from a woman between 18 and 29 years old in good health.

The chain combines TRBV11-2 with TRBJ1-2, with 9 nucleotides matching TRBD1. J lost 7 bases, V lost 2 bases, and 17 bases had no gene match. Looked up from germline, CDR1 is SGHAT and CDR2 is FQNNGV. The CDR3 is made up of 18 amino acids. CDR3 nucleotide sequence: TGTGCCAGCAGCTTAAGTTTAGATGGGACAGGGCAATTCGGTGGCTACACCTTC. Translating gives CASSLSLDGTGQFGGYTF.

The chain recombines TRBV7-2 with TRBJ1-5; D unresolved. Between the trimmed V and J ends, which lost 1 base and 11 bases, there was a span of 12 bases. The CDR3 loop spans 13 amino acids. Per the germline V gene, CDR1 is SGHTA and CDR2 is FQGNSA. CDR3 loop: CASSLGASETQHF. The CDR3 DNA follows: TGTGCCAGCAGCTTAGGGGCCTCCGAGACCCAGCATTTT.

The chain carries TRBV9 and TRBJ2-3, with a possible D match to TRBD2 (5 bases). V was shortened by 2 bases and J by 1 base, with 11 bases between the two germline ends. The CDR3 sequence is 15 residues long. Looked up from germline, CDR1 is SGDLS and CDR2 is YYNGEE. CDR3 amino acids: CASSVAPAGTDTQYF. The CDR3 bases are TGTGCCAGCAGCGTTGCCCCAGCGGGCACAGATACGCAGTATTTT.

The chain carries TRBV7-9 and TRBJ2-3; no clear D. In germline, CDR1 is SEHNR, CDR2 FQNEAQ (reference sequence). The CDR3 covers 11 residues. The V and J ends lost 9 bases and 0 bases respectively, with 4 bases between them. CDR3 residues: CASGSTDTQYF. The CDR3 nucleotides read TGTGCCAGTGGCAGCACAGATACGCAGTATTTT.

V is TRBV30 and J is TRBJ1-1; D is possibly TRBD1 (5 bases). CDR1 is GTSNPN, CDR2 SVGIG, per germline (reference sequence). The CDR3 sequence is 11 residues long. V was cut by 4 bases and J by 6 bases, with 9 bases left in between. The DNA of the CDR3 is TGTGCCTGGACGGGAGGGGCTGAAGCTTTCTTT. Its protein product is CAWTGGAEAFF.

The CDR3 reads CASSSGQSVYGYTF. CDR3 bases: TGTGCCAGCAGTTCGGGACAGTCCGTCTATGGCTACACCTTC. The chain uses TRBV27 and TRBJ1-2; 7 nucleotides match TRBD1. Unmatched junction bases numbered 6, after V lost 4 bases and J lost 4 bases. Germline V gene sequence: CDR1 MNHEY, CDR2 SMNVEV (reference sequence). CDR3 length: 14 residues.

V gene TRBV6-1 combines with J gene TRBJ2-3, with D perhaps TRBD1 (6 bases). Germline assignment: CDR1 MNHNS and CDR2 SASEGT. This CDR3 is 13 amino acids long. The ends were cut back, 6 bases at V and 2 bases at J, with 9 bases in the middle. CDR3 protein: CASSRGNTDTQYF. CDR3 coding DNA: TGTGCCAGCAGCAGGGGAAACACAGATACGCAGTATTTT.

This chain links TRBV30 with TRBJ1-1; D perhaps matches TRBD1 (6 bases). CDR1 GTSNPN and CDR2 SVGIG come from the germline V gene (reference sequence). The CDR3 is 16 amino acids. V lost 7 bases to trimming and J lost 1 base, with 22 bases between them. The CDR3 nucleotides read TGTGCCTCCGAAAGGGGAGCTGGGGGCGCGAACACTGAAGCTTTCTTT. Its translation is CASERGAGGANTEAFF.

This clone turned up a few times. CDR3 DNA sequence: TGTGCCAGCAAGGAGGGTGGCGGCAAAAACATTCAGTACTTC. Residues: CASKEGGGKNIQYF. The chain recombines TRBV11-2 with TRBJ2-4; possible D gene TRBD2, 6 bases. Germline V lookup: CDR1 SGHAT, CDR2 FQNNGV. The V end lost 7 bases, the J end lost 3 bases, and 13 bases lay between the germline ends. CDR3 length equals 14 residues. The full variable domain, with the rest looked up from reference TRBV11-2 and TRBJ2-4, is EAGVAQSPRYKIIEKRQSVAFWCNPISGHATLYWYQQILGQGPKLLIQFQNNGVVDDSQLPKDRFSAERLKGVDSTLKIQPAKLEDSAVYLCASKEGGGKNIQYFGAGTRLSVL.

The V gene is TRBV10-3, the J gene TRBJ1-1, with D possibly being TRBD1 (6 bases). Germline V lookup: CDR1 ENHRY, CDR2 SYGVKD. The V gene lost 11 bases and the J gene lost 6 bases, with 25 bases spanning the gap. This CDR3 region has 15 residues. CDR3 in amino acids: CAASLMRGAEAEAFF. CDR3 nucleotide sequence: TGTGCCGCGTCCCTGATGCGGGGGGCGGAAGCTGAAGCTTTCTTT.

This clone was picked up a small number of times. V usage is TRBV7-9 and J usage is TRBJ1-1, with TRBD1 identical over 8 bases. With 3 bases clipped from V and 6 bases from J, the junction kept 9 bases outside the gene matches. Germline CDR1 is SEHNR and CDR2 is FQNEAQ (reference sequence). The CDR3 extends over 15 amino acids. CDR3 nucleotides: TGTGCCAGCAGCTTGGTGGACAGGGAGGGGGCTGAAGCTTTCTTT. This translates into CASSLVDREGAEAFF.

This chain connects TRBV9 to TRBJ1-2; perhaps TRBD1 as D (5 bases). The CDR3 is 13 residues long. V was clipped by 0 bases and J by 2 bases, with 5 bases between them. CDR1 SGDLS and CDR2 YYNGEE come from the germline V gene. This CDR3 reads CASSVEGNYGYTF. For the CDR3, the DNA is TGTGCCAGCAGCGTAGAGGGGAACTATGGCTACACCTTC.

This clone was seen once. The chain carries TRBV19 and TRBJ1-2; D perhaps matches TRBD1 (6 bases). V was trimmed by 8 bases and J by 4 bases, leaving 17 bases between them. The germline V gene has CDR1 LNHDA and CDR2 SQIVND (reference sequence). The CDR3 contains 14 residues. CDR3: CASLRIGTIYGYTF. CDR3 nucleotide sequence: TGTGCCAGTCTACGAATCGGGACAATCTATGGCTACACCTTC. The full variable domain, completed using reference TRBV19 and TRBJ1-2, is DGGITQSPKYLFRKEGQNVTLSCEQNLNHDAMYWYRQDPGQGLRLIYYSQIVNDFQKGDIAEGYSVSREKKESFPLTVTSAQKNPTAFYLCASLRIGTIYGYTFGSGTRLTVV.

This clone has just a few counts. This chain joins TRBV4-2 and TRBJ2-5; maybe TRBD2 (7 bases). This CDR3 is 14 amino acids long. Trimming shortened V by 1 base and J by 4 bases, and 10 bases separated the two germline ends. Germline values: CDR1 LGHNA, CDR2 YNFKEQ. CDR3 sequence reads: CASSQGGGGETQYF. CDR3 nucleotides: TGTGCCAGCAGCCAAGGAGGGGGGGGAGAGACCCAGTACTTC.

The chain carries TRBV7-9 and TRBJ2-1; D perhaps matches TRBD2 (6 bases). This CDR3 is built from 15 residues. CDR1 and CDR2 (germline): SEHNR, FQNEAQ (reference sequence). The germline V and J ends were trimmed by 5 bases and 7 bases, with 18 bases remaining between them. CDR3 coding DNA: TGTGCCAGCAGCCGAGGAAGGTCCAGCGGGAATGAGCAGTTCTTC. Translated: CASSRGRSSGNEQFF.

A single count supports this clone. One junction end disagrees with the germline gene, perhaps due to a read error. The chain uses TRBV2 and TRBJ2-3; the match to TRBD1 covers 7 bases. Germline V gene sequence: CDR1 SNHLY, CDR2 FYNNEI. The CDR3 has 12 residues. This CDR3 reads CASSEGTGLGDF. The CDR3 region has the DNA TGTGCCAGCAGTGAAGGGACAGGACTCGGGGATTTT.

This clone was seen a handful of times. The rearrangement uses TRBV6-6 and TRBJ2-7; tentative D call: TRBD1 (5 bases). Deletions cut 6 bases from V and 7 bases from J, with 16 bases between. Germline lookup yields CDR1 MNHNY and CDR2 SVGAGI (reference sequence). This CDR3 comprises 13 residues. CDR3 sequence (DNA): TGTGCCAGCAGCTTACAGGTACTCCGGGAGCAGTACTTC. It specifies CASSLQVLREQYF.

This clone was observed a few times. The V call is TRBV7-9, the J call TRBJ2-3; no definite D call. The ends were cut back, 9 bases at V and 3 bases at J, with 4 bases in the middle. The CDR3 loop spans 10 amino acids. CDR1 SEHNR and CDR2 FQNEAQ come from the germline V gene (reference sequence). CDR3 amino acids: CASTTDTQYF. The DNA of the CDR3 is TGTGCCAGTACAACAGATACGCAGTATTTT.

The rearrangement uses TRBV29-1 and TRBJ2-7, with a weak D call TRBD2 (5 bases). Germline CDR1 SQVTM, CDR2 ANQGSEA. The CDR3 runs 13 residues. The germline V and J ends were trimmed by 4 bases and 2 bases, with 12 bases remaining between them. The CDR3 here is CSVAPSGPYEQYF. The CDR3 nucleotides read TGCAGCGTTGCGCCCAGCGGTCCCTACGAGCAGTACTTC.

This clone was seen only a few times. V is TRBV30 and J is TRBJ1-4; maybe TRBD1 (6 bases). Looked up from germline, CDR1 is GTSNPN and CDR2 is SVGIG (reference sequence). The V end was cut by 7 bases, the J end by 8 bases, with 11 bases between. The CDR3 is 11 residues long. The CDR3 DNA reads as TGTGCCTCGGGGGGGCAGGAAAAACTGTTTTTT. Protein sequence: CASGGQEKLFF.

J is TRBJ2-2 and V is TRBV5-1; 9 bases are shared with TRBD1. The ends lost 4 bases at V and 0 bases at J; junction bases unmatched: 4. CDR1 is SGHRS and CDR2 is YFSETQ in the germline V gene. The CDR3 contains 16 residues. The CDR3, as DNA: TGCGCCAGCAGCCGGAGACAGGGGGCGAACACCGGGGAGCTGTTTTTT. Amino acids: CASSRRQGANTGELFF. Full variable domain (outside the CDR3, taken from reference TRBV5-1 and TRBJ2-2): KAGVTQTPRYLIKTRGQQVTLSCSPISGHRSVSWYQQTPGQGLQFLFEYFSETQRNKGNFPGRFSGRQFSNSRSEMNVSTLELGDSALYLCASSRRQGANTGELFFGEGSRLTVL.

This chain links TRBV5-1 with TRBJ1-2; perhaps TRBD1 as D (6 bases). The length of the CDR3 is 13 residues. V lost 0 bases and J 5 bases, leaving 8 bases between the germline ends. Germline V gives CDR1 SGHRS, CDR2 YFSETQ. The CDR3 DNA follows: TGCGCCAGCAGCTTGGACAGGGCGTATGGCTACACCTTC. Translated: CASSLDRAYGYTF. The whole variable domain, filled in from reference TRBV5-1 and TRBJ1-2, reads KAGVTQTPRYLIKTRGQQVTLSCSPISGHRSVSWYQQTPGQGLQFLFEYFSETQRNKGNFPGRFSGRQFSNSRSEMNVSTLELGDSALYLCASSLDRAYGYTFGSGTRLTVV.

This clone was picked up a small number of times. V and J are TRBV9 and TRBJ2-7, with 8 bases that match TRBD2. Germline V gene sequence: CDR1 SGDLS, CDR2 YYNGEE. The CDR3 contains 14 residues. Trimming at V came to 4 bases and at J to 2 bases, leaving 5 bases not matched to a gene. This CDR3 reads CASSSSGGPYEQYF. The CDR3 DNA follows: TGTGCCAGCAGCTCTTCGGGAGGGCCCTACGAGCAGTACTTC.

This clone was observed a few times. The genes are TRBV4-1 and TRBJ1-1; weak D call: TRBD1 (5 bases). Germline-derived CDR1 and CDR2 are MGHRA and YSYEKL. The CDR3 has 13 amino acids. Trimming took 0 bases from V and 12 from J, leaving 14 bases between them. DNA for the CDR3: TGCGCCAGCAGCCAAGATCGAGGCAGGGACTCTTTCTTT. Encoded protein: CASSQDRGRDSFF.

The rearrangement uses TRBV4-2 and TRBJ1-2; no clear D. Trimming left V 5 bases short and J 2 bases short, with 9 bases between. In germline, CDR1 is LGHNA, CDR2 YNFKEQ. This CDR3 has 13 residues. The CDR3 DNA reads as TGTGCCAGCAGCTCTTCGCAGAACTATGGCTACACCTTC. Translation gives CASSSSQNYGYTF.

The chain is built from TRBV18 and TRBJ2-1, with 10 bases that match TRBD1. CDR1 is KGHSH, CDR2 LQKENI, per germline. This CDR3 comprises 15 residues. The V segment lost 0 bases and the J segment 10 bases; nucleotides outside the gene matches: 6. This chain's CDR3 is CASSPPSPGQGEQFF. The CDR3 bases are TGTGCCAGCTCACCACCCTCGCCGGGACAGGGGGAGCAGTTCTTC.

The genes are TRBV6-6 and TRBJ1-2, with TRBD1 identical over 8 bases. Trimming at V came to 2 bases and at J to 2 bases, leaving 1 base not matched to a gene. Germline CDR1 reads MNHNY; CDR2 reads SVGAGI (reference sequence). The CDR3 runs 14 residues. The CDR3 DNA follows: TGTGCCAGCAGTTACGGACAGGGCAACTATGGCTACACCTTC. As protein: CASSYGQGNYGYTF.

The DNA for the CDR3 is TGTGCCGTCAGAGGGGGTAGTACTGAAGCTTTCTTT. Protein: CAVRGGSTEAFF. The chain employs TRBV21-1 and TRBJ1-1; the table names TRBD1, a call not compared with the DNA. TRBV21-1 corresponds to a pseudogene. CDR3 length: 12 residues.

The rearrangement uses TRBV29-1 and TRBJ2-7; TRBD2 matches at 10 bases. The germline V gene has CDR1 SQVTM and CDR2 ANQGSEA. Trimming removed 7 bases from V and 0 bases from J; junction bases left unmatched: 3. The CDR3 runs to 13 residues. Written as DNA, the CDR3 is TGCAGCGGGCGACTAGCGGGCTCCTACGAGCAGTACTTC. Translating it yields CSGRLAGSYEQYF.

Note on this clone: In the same sample, other DNA sequences code for this CDR3. The chain recombines TRBV20-1 with TRBJ2-3; D unclear. Germline lookup yields CDR1 DFQATT and CDR2 SNEGSKA (reference sequence). V shed 5 bases and J shed 6 bases, with 6 bases lying between them. This CDR3 spans 10 amino acids. The CDR3 protein is CSALRDTQYF. The CDR3 nucleotides are TGCAGTGCTCTCCGGGATACGCAGTATTTT.

In this sample, this clone turned up a few times. The gene calls are TRBV5-4 and TRBJ2-1, with D perhaps TRBD2 (5 bases). Per germline, CDR1 SGHNT and CDR2 YYREEE (reference sequence). V lost 1 base to trimming and J lost 7 bases, with 12 bases between them. This CDR3 region has 14 residues. The CDR3 DNA follows: TGTGCCAGCAGCTTGACCCGGACTGGGAATGAGCAGTTCTTC. Protein sequence: CASSLTRTGNEQFF. The full variable domain, completed using reference TRBV5-4 and TRBJ2-1, is ETGVTQSPTHLIKTRGQQVTLRCSSQSGHNTVSWYQQALGQGPQFIFQYYREEENGRGNFPPRFSGLQFPNYSSELNVNALELDDSALYLCASSLTRTGNEQFFGPGTRLTVL.